The TCR beta chain under discussion was sequenced for a study of blood T cell repertoires in COVID-19. About the research overall: COVID-19 samples collected from the United States, Italy and Spain covered acute and convalescent phases. Sample material is recorded as cDNA or gDNA derived from T cells, B-cell-depleted T cells, or PBMCs.

Study processing details: From reference gene primer amplification, estimates of nucleated cell counts were derived. TCRdb keeps only in-frame clones here, not all; method: immunoSEQ multiplex PCR. V, J and clone size reflect that table, while D and trimming were determined from the DNA. Of 210,000 or so clones listed, approximately 80% are singletons. Clinical history as reported by participants underpinned cohort assignment. The CDR3 runs to 12 residues. V was trimmed by 2 bases and J by 8 bases, leaving 9 bases between them. Germline-derived CDR1 and CDR2 are SGHTA and FQGNSA. The sequenced sample consisted of PBMCs or T cells enriched from blood (not recorded which). The TCR was taken from a woman aged 40 to 50 with acute COVID-19. V is TRBV7-2 and J is TRBJ1-1; maybe TRBD1 (5 bases). Here the CDR3 DNA reads TGTGCCAGCAGCTTACTTGGGGGGGAAGCTTTCTTT. Amino acids: CASSLLGGEAFF.